Described below is a single TCR beta chain sequence and its context. V lost 2 bases and J lost 7, with 18 bases in between. There are 16 residues in the CDR3. Germline assignment: CDR1 SGHVS and CDR2 FQNEAQ. Only in-frame clones appear in the TCRdb table, and some are missing; sequencing was by immunoSEQ multiplex PCR. This repertoire shows nearly 200,000 clones, about 83% found once; its top ten account for roughly 4.6%. These data are taken from a study of blood T cell repertoires in COVID-19. The clonotype was recovered from a woman in her 70s with active or convalescent COVID-19. V gene TRBV7-8 combines with J gene TRBJ1-5; D ambiguous. Sequenced sample: peripheral blood. DNA for the CDR3: TGTGCCAGCAGCTTATACGGAGAAAGCGGGAGACAGCCCCAGCATTTT. Amino acid sequence: CASSLYGESGRQPQHF.